This T cell receptor (beta chain) stems from a study of blood T cells in healthy people across ages. Study overall: Template switching recovered approximately one barcoded beta molecule for every two T cells. Overall study findings and caveats: Any changes in expanded clonotypes were possibly confounded, as donor CMV status remained unknown.

This clonotype occurred a few times. Its antigen remains unknown. Next came a second PCR, run for about 7 to 12 cycles, which used a sample-barcoded 5' primer along with a J-beta primer mix. Every individual sample yielded 2.5 million or more paired-end reads (each containing CDR3). Via MiXCR, TCRdb re-called the 5' RACE reads, giving one row per CDR3 protein. The sample holds almost 1 million distinct CDR3 sequences, approximately 50% seen once. This CDR3 is 14 amino acids long. Germline V gene lookup returns CDR1 PRHDT and CDR2 FYEKMQ (reference sequence). Trimming removed 5 bases at V and 3 bases at J, with 13 bases between.

This receptor was obtained from a woman between 55 and 75 years old in good health. The chain recombines TRBV13 with TRBJ2-5; a possible D gene is TRBD2 (5 bases). Specimen: blood. CDR3 nucleotides: TGTGCCAGCAGCCCCGAGTCGGGGAAAGAGACCCAGTACTTC. Its translation is CASSPESGKETQYF.